Listed here is a single T cell receptor (beta chain). Data came from immunoSEQ multiplex PCR; TCRdb stores just in-frame clones and leaves some out. The sample has roughly 170,000 clones, around 80% seen once; the top ten hold approximately 12%. Cohorts were determined from participant-reported clinical history. This record belongs to a study of blood T cell repertoires in COVID-19. Background on the study: T cells, B-cell-depleted T cells, or PBMCs supplied cDNA or gDNA.

This CDR3 has 13 amino acids. The germline V gene encodes CDR1 SGHTA and CDR2 FQGNSA. Trimming left V 2 bases short and J 4 bases short, with 8 bases between. Sequencing input: PBMCs or T cells enriched from blood (not recorded which). The chain recombines TRBV7-2 with TRBJ1-2; TRBD1 is a possible D gene (5 bases). This TCR came from a man over 45 who had recovered from COVID-19. The CDR3 DNA follows: TGTGCCAGCAGCTTACCAGGGCGCTATGGCTACACCTTC. It yields the protein CASSLPGRYGYTF.